The sequence of this T cell receptor (beta chain) was determined in a study of CD8 T cells in Susac syndrome. The CDR3 spans 15 residues. Trimming removed 2 bases at V and 5 bases at J, with 18 bases between. CDR1 and CDR2 (germline): GTSNPN, SVGIG (reference sequence). TCR beta was sequenced from blood CD8+ and CD4+ T cells. Negative isolation yielded the CD8+ and CD4+ T cells, while FACS enriched the TEMRA cells. RNA amounts of roughly 0.45 to 1 ug underwent reverse transcription with random hexamers. immunoSEQ multiplex PCR amplified TCR beta CDR3 across 54 Vbeta, 13 Jbeta. One entry per CDR3 protein results from TCRdb running MiXCR on the immunoSEQ multiplex PCR reads. The repertoire holds about 150,000 distinct CDR3 sequences, with approximately 93% as singletons.

Sequencing was done on a sample of CD4+ T cells from PBMCs. The chain carries TRBV30 and TRBJ2-5; D perhaps matches TRBD2 (6 bases). The sequence derives from a human donor in good health. The DNA of the CDR3 is TGTGCCTGGAGTAACGGGACTCCGGGCGGGGAGACCCAGTACTTC. Protein sequence: CAWSNGTPGGETQYF.